The TCR beta chain under discussion was sequenced for a study of patients and donors after allogeneic stem cell transplantation (dated by TCRdb to 2020 to 2022). The CDR3 contains 11 residues, cysteine and phenylalanine counted. Here the CDR3 DNA is all that survives: 33 bases in frame from base 1. V is cut by 8 bases and J by 5 bases, and the space between the germline ends is 6 bases. Based on the germline V gene, the CDR1 and CDR2 sequences are ENHRY and SYGVKD. This clonotype was seen a handful of times. There is no known antigen for this receptor. Qualities for individual bases were not recorded, and no much larger clone is one base off. Library creation used RT-PCR. The sample was run on a NextSeq 550. TCRdb cleaned the public reads at Q25 with fastp, built clones with MiXCR and kept in-frame beta chains. Each entry merges the rows of one CDR3 protein and shows their most common DNA and genes. Within this sample are some 960,000 distinct CDR3 sequences, with more than 15% of them counted one time only. The top ten clones comprise roughly 6% of the sample.

Recombination linked TRBV10-3 to TRBJ2-2; no confident D gene assignment can be made. The specimen was blood, either unsorted or a sorted T cell fraction (not recorded which). This receptor was identified in a human donor who was either an allogeneic HSCT recipient or a stem cell or donor lymphocyte infusion donor (not recorded which). It is not recorded whose cells these are; they may come from a transplant donor. The DNA sequence reads TGTGCCATCCTGAAGACCGGGGAGCTGTTTTTT. Translated, this gives CAILKTGELFF.